The rows below give T cell receptor beta chains drawn from one sample of a study of CD8 T cells in Susac syndrome. Using its own MiXCR run on the immunoSEQ multiplex PCR reads, TCRdb lists one record per CDR3 protein. The table shows approximately 210,000 distinct CDR3 sequences, with 94% occurring only once. The specimen sequenced was CD4+ T cells from PBMCs. These receptors originate from a human donor with Susac syndrome. Both conserved end residues are part of each CDR3. Fields, in order: D gene, J gene, clone size, V gene, CDR3 DNA, CDR3 protein. The D gene is left open where the match is weak. A row's size may be missing; if present it is once, few, many or a size class.

D: TRBD1
J: TRBJ2-1
size: NA
V: TRBV7-9
DNA: TGTGCCAGCAGCTTATACCCGGGACAGGAGCAGTTCTTC
CDR3: CASSLYPGQEQFF

D: TRBD1
J: TRBJ2-7
size: NA
V: TRBV30
DNA: TGTGCCTGGAGTATCGGACAGGGGAACTACGAGCAGTACTTC
CDR3: CAWSIGQGNYEQYF

D: NA
J: TRBJ2-1
size: NA
V: TRBV3-1
DNA: TGTGCCAGCAGCCTGCTACTCAATGAGCAGTTCTTC
CDR3: CASSLLLNEQFF

D: NA
J: TRBJ1-5
size: NA
V: TRBV12-3/TRBV12-4
DNA: TGTGCCAGCAGTTTAGAGTTGAATAGCAATCAGCCCCAGCATTTT
CDR3: CASSLELNSNQPQHF

D: NA
J: TRBJ2-5
size: NA
V: TRBV3-1
DNA: TGTGCCAGCAGCCAAAACGTCGGGGCTCACGAGACCCAGTACTTC
CDR3: CASSQNVGAHETQYF

D: TRBD1
J: TRBJ1-1
size: NA
V: TRBV7-3
DNA: TGTGCCAGCAGCTTGGAGGGGGCAGTGAACACTGAAGCTTTCTTT
CDR3: CASSLEGAVNTEAFF

D: TRBD1
J: TRBJ2-7
size: NA
V: TRBV27
DNA: TGTGCCAGCAGTTCCCGGACAGGAACCTACGAGCAGTACTTC
CDR3: CASSSRTGTYEQYF

D: TRBD1
J: TRBJ1-1
size: NA
V: TRBV6-5
DNA: TGTGCCAGCAGTTACGTGGGGGGACAGGGGCAAGCTTTCTTT
CDR3: CASSYVGGQGQAFF

D: NA
J: TRBJ1-2
size: NA
V: TRBV6-5
DNA: TGTGCCAGCATATACGGCGGGGAGAATGGCTACACCTTC
CDR3: CASIYGGENGYTF

D: TRBD1
J: TRBJ1-2
size: NA
V: TRBV20-1
DNA: TGCAGTGCTCCCCGGGACAGGGTCTGGGGCTACACCTTC
CDR3: CSAPRDRVWGYTF

D: NA
J: TRBJ1-5
size: NA
V: TRBV6-6
DNA: TGTGCCAGCAACACCCGGGGCGCGGATCAGCCCCAGCATTTT
CDR3: CASNTRGADQPQHF

D: NA
J: TRBJ1-2
size: NA
V: TRBV20-1
DNA: TGCAGTGCTAGTACAGGCTACACCTTC
CDR3: CSASTGYTF

D: NA
J: TRBJ1-2
size: NA
V: TRBV6-5
DNA: TGTGCCAGCAGTTACTCGATTTTGCTCCCGGAAACCTTC
CDR3: CASSYSILLPETF

D: NA
J: TRBJ2-5
size: NA
V: TRBV6-2/TRBV6-3
DNA: TGTGCCAGCAGTTACCGCCCGACAGTGGGAGAGACCCAGTACTTC
CDR3: CASSYRPTVGETQYF

D: NA
J: TRBJ2-2
size: once
V: TRBV6-2/TRBV6-3
DNA: TGTGCCAGCAGTTACACCCGGCAGGGGGGGGCCGGGGAGCTGTTTTTT
CDR3: CASSYTRQGGAGELFF

D: NA
J: TRBJ2-3
size: once
V: TRBV11-2
DNA: TGTGCCAGCAGCTTGCTTCGCACAGATACGCAGTATTTT
CDR3: CASSLLRTDTQYF

D: NA
J: TRBJ1-5
size: NA
V: TRBV2
DNA: TGTGCCAGCAGTGAAGCGCTTCGGAGGGTTGACCATTTT
CDR3: CASSEALRRVDHF

D: NA
J: TRBJ2-5
size: NA
V: TRBV5-1
DNA: TGCGCCAGCAGCTTGTACCCCCAGACCCAGTACTTC
CDR3: CASSLYPQTQYF

D: NA
J: TRBJ1-6
size: NA
V: TRBV4-3
DNA: TGCGCCAGCAGCCAAGATGATTCACCCCTCCACTTT
CDR3: CASSQDDSPLHF

D: NA
J: TRBJ1-2
size: NA
V: TRBV9
DNA: TGTGCCAGCAGCGCTACATCGGGATATGGCTACACCTTC
CDR3: CASSATSGYGYTF

D: NA
J: TRBJ1-6
size: NA
V: TRBV3-1
DNA: TGTGCCAGCAGCCAAGAATTCCGGGGGCGGCGGTCACCCCTCCACTTT
CDR3: CASSQEFRGRRSPLHF

D: NA
J: TRBJ2-2
size: NA
V: TRBV20-1
DNA: TGCAGTGCTAGTGGGCACACCAGGAACTCGAACACCGGGGAGCTGTTTTTT
CDR3: CSASGHTRNSNTGELFF

D: TRBD1
J: TRBJ1-2
size: NA
V: TRBV20-1
DNA: TGCAGTGCTAGAGGGAGACAGGGAATCTATGGCTACACCTTC
CDR3: CSARGRQGIYGYTF

D: TRBD1
J: TRBJ2-3
size: NA
V: TRBV12-3/TRBV12-4
DNA: TGTGCCAGCAGTCCTACAGGGGATAGGATCACAGATACGCAGTATTTT
CDR3: CASSPTGDRITDTQYF

D: NA
J: TRBJ1-1
size: NA
V: TRBV11-2
DNA: TGTGCCAGCAGCCCTATGAGGACTGAAGCTTTCTTT
CDR3: CASSPMRTEAFF

D: NA
J: TRBJ2-1
size: NA
V: TRBV7-3
DNA: TGTGCCAGCAGCTTAACCTGGCAATCCAATGAGCAGTTCTTC
CDR3: CASSLTWQSNEQFF

D: NA
J: TRBJ2-2
size: NA
V: TRBV30
DNA: TGTGCCTGGAGTAGGACAAACACCGGGGAGCTGTTTTTT
CDR3: CAWSRTNTGELFF

D: TRBD2
J: TRBJ2-1
size: NA
V: TRBV3-1
DNA: TGTGCCAGCAGCCAAGTAACTAGCGGGTACAATGAGCAGTTCTTC
CDR3: CASSQVTSGYNEQFF

D: TRBD1
J: TRBJ1-5
size: NA
V: TRBV5-1
DNA: TGCGCCAGCAGCTTGGAGGCAGGGGGCCTCGATCAGCCCCAGCATTTT
CDR3: CASSLEAGGLDQPQHF

D: NA
J: TRBJ2-1
size: NA
V: TRBV5-1
DNA: TGCGCCAGCACCCCTCGCCAGGGAGACAATGAGCAGTTCTTC
CDR3: CASTPRQGDNEQFF

D: NA
J: TRBJ1-2
size: NA
V: TRBV29-1
DNA: TGCAGCGCAATCAGATACGGGACGGCGGATGGCTACACCTTC
CDR3: CSAIRYGTADGYTF